This TCR beta chain was found in a study of tumor and adjacent non-tumor tissue in lung cancer. Study-level background: Patients comprised about a dozen adenocarcinoma, a couple of squamous cell carcinoma and 1 small cell lung cancer.

About this clonotype: The antigen remains unidentified.

Three rounds of nested PCR, following a modified ARM-PCR protocol, produced the TCRbeta library. MiXCR was run by TCRdb on the multiplex PCR reads, yielding one entry per CDR3 protein. The sample consists of approximately 120,000 distinct CDR3 sequences, approximately 82% of them appearing once. Overall study findings and caveats: Patients with more diverse tumor TCRs had worse survival.

This sample's RNA came from whole unsorted tissue. Germline V gives CDR1 DFQATT, CDR2 SNEGSKA (reference sequence). The CDR3 totals 16 residues. V dropped 6 bases and J dropped 1 base, with 19 bases sitting between them. The V gene is TRBV20-1, the J gene TRBJ1-5; D might be TRBD1 (5 bases). This sequence was found in an older woman with non-small cell lung cancer. Sequencing was done on a sample of lung tumor tissue. CDR3 protein: CSAQSRGDSSNQPQHF. The CDR3 coding sequence is TGCAGTGCCCAATCGAGGGGCGATTCAAGCAATCAGCCCCAGCATTTT.